These 21 T cell receptor beta chains originate from one sample sequenced in a study of shared clonotypes between healthy human individuals (dated by TCRdb to the early 2020s). CD8 naive samples were CD45RO-negative cells positively selected for CCR7, giving a CD45RA+CCR7+ population that excluded TemRA cells. Library method: the immunoSEQ multiplex PCR assay. Entries here come from immuneACCESS through TCRdb and include only in-frame sequences with V and J called. Some clones fail to appear in such tables; in the studies checked, an unresolved V gene covers under half of the shortfall, and the cause of the remainder is unknown. Across this sample there are about 650,000 clones, with just under 97% seen only once. The ten largest clones represent less than 0.13% of the sample. The sequenced sample consisted of naive CD8+ T cells sorted from blood. The intended sense of this specimen's cell subset or site label: CD45RA+CCR7+. These receptors came from a woman aged 30 to 39 in good health.

The chain is built from TRBV4-1 and TRBJ2-1; 8 bases map to TRBD1. Germline trimming cut 7 bases from V and 16 bases from J; bases unmatched to any gene: 15. Per germline, CDR1 MGHRA and CDR2 YSYEKL. The CDR3 length is 13 residues. The CDR3 reads CASTPEGTGFPFF. In DNA form, the CDR3 reads TGCGCCAGCACCCCCGAGGGGACAGGTTTTCCTTTCTTC.

The rearrangement uses TRBV5-4 and TRBJ2-7; perhaps TRBD1 as D (6 bases). From germline, CDR1 is SGHNT and CDR2 YYREEE (reference sequence). This CDR3 is 14 amino acids long. V lost 3 bases and J 2 bases, leaving 12 bases between the germline ends. DNA of the CDR3: TGTGCCAGCAGCTCCCGACAGGCTACCTACGAGCAGTACTTC. Protein sequence: CASSSRQATYEQYF.

The V gene is TRBV28, the J gene TRBJ1-2, with D perhaps TRBD1 (5 bases). Deletions cut 3 bases from V and 5 bases from J, with 13 bases between. The CDR3 has 14 amino acids. Germline V gene lookup returns CDR1 MDHEN and CDR2 SYDVKM. CDR3 sequence reads: CASSFGREGYGYTF. The CDR3 DNA reads TGTGCCAGCAGTTTTGGCAGGGAGGGATATGGCTACACCTTC.

This clone has just one count. The V gene is TRBV2, the J gene TRBJ2-1; D gene ambiguous. CDR3 length: 15 residues. Germline loops: CDR1 SNHLY, CDR2 FYNNEI. The V end lost 9 bases, the J end lost 0 bases, and 15 bases lay between the germline ends. The CDR3 spells CARLSDGTSYNEQFF. The CDR3 DNA reads as TGTGCCAGATTATCGGACGGAACCTCCTACAATGAGCAGTTCTTC. Using reference TRBV2 and TRBJ2-1 for the parts outside the CDR3, the full variable domain is EPEVTQTPSHQVTQMGQEVILRCVPISNHLYFYWYRQILGQKVEFLVSFYNNEISEKSEIFDDQFSVERPDGSNFTLKIRSTKLEDSAMYFCARLSDGTSYNEQFFGPGTRLTVL.

V is TRBV27 and J is TRBJ2-2; 13 bases match TRBD2. Trimming took 5 bases from V and 4 from J; bases not matched to a gene: 4. Germline CDR1 reads MNHEY; CDR2 reads SMNVEV (reference sequence). This CDR3 comprises 16 residues. This CDR3 is CASSTGLAGVTGELFF. The CDR3 bases are TGTGCCAGCAGTACTGGACTAGCGGGAGTCACCGGGGAGCTGTTTTTT.

The chain couples TRBV9 to TRBJ2-3; D tentatively fits TRBD1 or TRBD2 (5 bases each). The germline CDR1 and CDR2 sequences are SGDLS and YYNGEE. V was pared by 3 bases and J by 1 base, with 12 bases between. This CDR3 region has 15 residues. The CDR3 loop reads CASSAWDGGTDTQYF. CDR3 coding DNA: TGTGCCAGCAGCGCATGGGACGGGGGCACAGATACGCAGTATTTT.

The rearrangement uses TRBV9 and TRBJ2-3, with D perhaps TRBD1 (6 bases). V was clipped by 3 bases and J by 5 bases, with 16 bases between them. The CDR3 loop spans 15 amino acids. Germline loops: CDR1 SGDLS, CDR2 YYNGEE. CDR3 coding DNA: TGTGCCAGCAGCGCCTCGGACAGTATTGTAGATACGCAGTATTTT. This codes for CASSASDSIVDTQYF.

The chain recombines TRBV5-1 with TRBJ2-7; no clear D. CDR3 length: 12 amino acids. Per the germline V gene, CDR1 is SGHRS and CDR2 is YFSETQ. V was cut by 4 bases and J by 2 bases, with 7 bases left in between. The CDR3 DNA reads as TGCGCCAGCAGCCCAGAAACCTACGAGCAGTACTTC. It is translated as CASSPETYEQYF.

The chain uses TRBV11-2 and TRBJ2-2, with TRBD1 matching 7 bases. Germline CDR1 and CDR2: SGHAT and FQNNGV. V lost 1 base and J lost 1; bases outside the gene matches: 3. The CDR3 sequence is 16 residues long. The CDR3 protein is CASSLGQGVNTGELFF. Written as DNA, the CDR3 is TGTGCCAGCAGCTTAGGACAGGGAGTGAACACCGGGGAGCTGTTTTTT.

The genes are TRBV5-1 and TRBJ1-1; possible D gene TRBD1, 5 bases. The CDR3 length is 14 residues. Trimming took 0 bases from V and 0 from J, leaving 6 bases between them. CDR1 is SGHRS, CDR2 YFSETQ, per germline. The CDR3 DNA sequence: TGCGCCAGCAGCTTGGGCAGGGTGAACACTGAAGCTTTCTTT. Translation gives CASSLGRVNTEAFF.

The V call is TRBV13, the J call TRBJ2-3; D perhaps matches TRBD1 (5 bases). V was cut by 4 bases and J by 6 bases, with 14 bases left in between. The germline CDR1 and CDR2 sequences are PRHDT and FYEKMQ (reference sequence). This CDR3 has 14 amino acids. CDR3 sequence (DNA): TGTGCCAGCAGCTGGGGCCGTGGTATCGATACGCAGTATTTT. Its protein product is CASSWGRGIDTQYF.

This rearrangement joins TRBV28 to TRBJ2-7; possible D gene TRBD1, 6 bases. Germline V gives CDR1 MDHEN, CDR2 SYDVKM. The CDR3 has 14 amino acids. V lost 6 bases to trimming and J lost 6 bases, with 18 bases between them. CDR3: CASRYQGTLSEQYF. DNA of the CDR3: TGTGCCAGCAGATACCAGGGGACCCTCTCCGAGCAGTACTTC.

The chain carries TRBV28 and TRBJ2-2, with 8 bases matching TRBD2. The CDR3 consists of 18 residues. The germline V gene has CDR1 MDHEN and CDR2 SYDVKM. Trimming took 4 bases from V and 5 from J; bases not matched to a gene: 15. Written as DNA, the CDR3 is TGTGCCAGCAGTTCCCCTACCCCCGGACTAGCTGGTACCGGGGAGCTGTTTTTT. Translated: CASSSPTPGLAGTGELFF.

This rearrangement joins TRBV9 to TRBJ2-7; D unresolved. Trimming took 0 bases from V and 3 from J, leaving 10 bases between them. Per the germline V gene, CDR1 is SGDLS and CDR2 is YYNGEE. The CDR3 is made up of 14 amino acids. CDR3: CASSVALESYEQYF. CDR3 in DNA: TGTGCCAGCAGCGTAGCTCTGGAGAGCTACGAGCAGTACTTC. The variable domain in full, with the rest retrieved from reference TRBV9 and TRBJ2-7, is DSGVTQTPKHLITATGQRVTLRCSPRSGDLSVYWYQQSLDQGLQFLIQYYNGEERAKGNILERFSAQQFPDLHSELNLSSLELGDSALYFCASSVALESYEQYFGPGTRLTVT.

This chain joins TRBV19 and TRBJ2-1; 8 positions agree with TRBD1. Germline trimming cut 3 bases from V and 7 bases from J; bases unmatched to any gene: 2. This CDR3 is 13 amino acids long. CDR1 LNHDA and CDR2 SQIVND come from the germline V gene (reference sequence). The CDR3 DNA is TGTGCCAGTAGTATGAGGACAGGGAATGAGCAGTTCTTC. It encodes CASSMRTGNEQFF. The variable domain in full, with the rest retrieved from reference TRBV19 and TRBJ2-1, is DGGITQSPKYLFRKEGQNVTLSCEQNLNHDAMYWYRQDPGQGLRLIYYSQIVNDFQKGDIAEGYSVSREKKESFPLTVTSAQKNPTAFYLCASSMRTGNEQFFGPGTRLTVL.

Comment on this clone: Other DNA sequences of this sample code for an identical CDR3. The rearrangement uses TRBV27 and TRBJ1-5; D unresolved. CDR1 and CDR2 (germline): MNHEY, SMNVEV (reference sequence). V lost 0 bases to trimming and J lost 5 bases, with 5 bases between them. The CDR3 has 13 amino acids. The CDR3 is CASSLSGDQPQHF. The CDR3 DNA reads TGTGCCAGCAGTTTATCGGGAGATCAGCCCCAGCATTTT.

J is TRBJ1-2 and V is TRBV30, with D hard to call. Germline-derived CDR1 and CDR2 are GTSNPN and SVGIG (reference sequence). CDR3 length: 13 residues. V was trimmed by 2 bases and J by 5 bases, leaving 12 bases between them. CDR3: CAWSFGPIYGYTF. The CDR3 nucleotides read TGTGCCTGGAGTTTCGGACCCATTTATGGCTACACCTTC.

A note on this clone: Other DNA sequences of this sample code for an identical CDR3. The chain links TRBV27 to TRBJ1-5; 7 bases are a match to TRBD1. V lost 4 bases, J lost 4 bases, and 1 base stayed unmatched. Germline V gene data show CDR1 as MNHEY and CDR2 as SMNVEV (reference sequence). This CDR3 is 13 amino acids long. The CDR3 loop is CASSWDSNQPQHF. The CDR3 nucleotides read TGTGCCAGCAGTTGGGACAGTAATCAGCCCCAGCATTTT.

The genes are TRBV30 and TRBJ2-1; 9 bases map to TRBD1. The V and J ends lost 6 bases and 2 bases, in that order; junction bases with no gene match: 8. CDR1 and CDR2 (germline): GTSNPN, SVGIG (reference sequence). The CDR3 loop spans 15 amino acids. The CDR3 DNA reads TGTGCCTGCCGTTCTACAGGGGGCCCCTACAATGAGCAGTTCTTC. Protein sequence: CACRSTGGPYNEQFF.

The genes are TRBV15 and TRBJ2-1; 10 bases align to TRBD2. V lost 6 bases and J lost 4; bases outside the gene matches: 6. The V gene's germline CDR1 is LNHNV and CDR2 YYDKDF (reference sequence). CDR3 length: 15 residues. The CDR3 spells CATRVGTSVYNEQFF. The CDR3 region has the DNA TGTGCCACCAGAGTGGGGACTAGCGTTTACAATGAGCAGTTCTTC.

The chain joins TRBV2 to TRBJ2-7; the D is unclear. Trimming took off 7 bases at V and 4 bases at J, with 17 bases between the two ends. The CDR3 covers 14 residues. The germline V gene encodes CDR1 SNHLY and CDR2 FYNNEI. The CDR3: CASIVRASGYEQYF. CDR3 bases: TGTGCCAGCATCGTTCGGGCTTCGGGTTACGAGCAGTACTTC.